This T cell receptor (beta chain) was sequenced in a study of cytomegalovirus exposure and HLA in healthy donors. For the study at large: The same platform as the approximately 730 first-cohort repertoires was used for the 95 to 150 validation repertoires, a later analysis reported.

V was cut by 5 bases and J by 13 bases, with 17 bases left in between. The CDR3 length is 11 residues. Germline CDR1 reads DFQATT; CDR2 reads SNEGSKA (reference sequence). TCRdb keeps only in-frame clones here, not all; method: immunoSEQ multiplex PCR. Among over 150,000 clones listed, 84% were seen once. These donors were members of the approximately 120-subject validation cohort, a group separate from the approximately 670-subject first cohort. Comment on this clone: What it binds is not known.

Study results and limitations: Most TCR sequences were rare, but some public TCRs occurred in many donors.

This chain links TRBV20-1 with TRBJ1-2; tentative D call: TRBD1 (5 bases). The material sequenced was PBMCs. The TCR sequence derives from a woman aged 25 to 39 in good health and CMV-seropositive. In nucleotides, the CDR3 is TGCAGTGCTGCGATCAGGGCGTTGATCACCTTC. Protein product: CSAAIRALITF.